Each of the 19 T cell receptor beta chains below was sequenced from the same sample in a study of blood T cells in healthy people across ages. A sample-barcoded 5' primer and a J-beta primer mix were used in a second PCR of about 7 to 11 cycles. TCRdb ran MiXCR on the 5' RACE reads and lists one entry per CDR3 protein. The sample yields 600,000 to 800,000 distinct CDR3 sequences, under 65% seen once. The sequencing input was blood. The receptors originated from an elderly woman in good health.

The V and J genes are TRBV20-1 and TRBJ2-1; 10 positions match TRBD2. V lost 6 bases and J lost 9; bases outside the gene matches: 8. Looked up from germline, CDR1 is DFQATT and CDR2 is SNEGSKA (reference sequence). This CDR3 has 13 residues. The CDR3 loop is CSAEASGGGEQFF. The CDR3 coding sequence is TGCAGTGCAGAGGCTAGCGGGGGTGGTGAGCAGTTCTTC.

At least ten counts were recorded for this clonotype. V and J are TRBV7-2 and TRBJ2-3; TRBD1 aligns across 8 bases. The V and J ends lost 0 bases and 2 bases, in that order; junction bases with no gene match: 4. The CDR3 is made up of 16 amino acids. Per germline, CDR1 SGHTA and CDR2 FQGNSA. CDR3 coding DNA: TGTGCCAGCAGCTTAGCGCAGGGGGCCCCCACAGATACGCAGTATTTT. Translated, it gives CASSLAQGAPTDTQYF. Looking up the rest from reference TRBV7-2 and TRBJ2-3 gives the full variable domain: GAGVSQSPSNKVTEKGKDVELRCDPISGHTALYWYRQSLGQGLEFLIYFQGNSAPDKSGLPSDRFSAERTGGSVSTLTIQRTQQEDSAVYLCASSLAQGAPTDTQYFGPGTRLTVL.

This clonotype came up many times. The rearrangement uses TRBV12-3 or TRBV12-4 and TRBJ2-7; D call uncertain. V gave up 7 bases and J gave up 2 bases, with 15 bases separating them. The length of the CDR3 is 14 residues. DNA of the CDR3: TGTGCCAGCACCATAGACGGATCTGCCTACGAGCAGTACTTC. Residues: CASTIDGSAYEQYF.

There are many counts of this clonotype. The CDR3 spells CASSSRDWRKTQYF. The CDR3 DNA reads as TGTGCCAGCAGTTCCCGGGACTGGCGGAAGACCCAGTACTTC. The chain employs TRBV27 and TRBJ2-5; perhaps TRBD2 as D (6 bases). V was clipped by 4 bases and J by 6 bases, with 15 bases between them. Germline V CDR1 and CDR2: MNHEY, SMNVEV (reference sequence). CDR3 size: 14 residues.

On this clonotype: A much larger clone sits a single nucleotide away, making a read error possible. The rearrangement uses TRBV7-9 and TRBJ2-7; D might be TRBD2 (6 bases). Germline V CDR1 and CDR2: SEHNR, FQNEAQ (reference sequence). Deletions cut 5 bases from V and 7 bases from J, with 27 bases between. The CDR3 spans 17 residues. This chain's CDR3 is CASSPRGSAGKYNEQYF. The DNA of the CDR3 is TGTGCCAGCAGCCCCCGGGGGTCGGCGGGAAAGTACAATGAGCAGTACTTC.

The table lists this clonotype with a few counts. The rearrangement links TRBV24-1 to TRBJ1-5; the match to TRBD1 covers 9 bases. Germline-derived CDR1 and CDR2 are KGHDR and SFDVKD. J lost 7 bases, V lost 4 bases, and 10 bases had no gene match. The CDR3 runs 16 residues. The chain's CDR3 is CATSDSGTGLGQPQHF. The CDR3 nucleotides read TGTGCCACCAGTGACTCCGGGACAGGGCTCGGGCAGCCCCAGCATTTT.

Turning to this clonotype: A much larger clone sits a single nucleotide away, making a read error possible. The chain recombines TRBV15 with TRBJ2-3; D call uncertain. There are 13 residues in the CDR3. In germline, CDR1 is LNHNV, CDR2 YYDKDF (reference sequence). Here the CDR3 DNA reads TGTGCCATCAGCAGTCCCTGGGGAGATACGCAGTATTTT. Protein sequence: CAISSPWGDTQYF.

Details on this clonotype: Germline and junction disagree at one end, which may indicate a read error. The gene calls are TRBV3-1 and TRBJ2-1; maybe TRBD2 (6 bases). Germline CDR1 and CDR2: LGHDT and YNNKEL (reference sequence). The CDR3 has 16 amino acids. The CDR3 loop reads CACSQDRRLVGDEQFF. CDR3 coding DNA: TGTGCCTGCAGCCAAGATAGGCGACTAGTTGGCGATGAGCAGTTCTTC.

This clonotype occurred once. The gene calls are TRBV2 and TRBJ1-4, with 8 bases identical to TRBD1. The CDR3 spans 15 residues. Germline V gene data show CDR1 as SNHLY and CDR2 as FYNNEI. The ends lost 6 bases at V and 8 bases at J; junction bases unmatched: 11. CDR3 amino acids: CASSVPGTGGEKLFF. In nucleotides, the CDR3 is TGTGCCAGCAGCGTACCCGGGACAGGCGGCGAAAAACTGTTTTTT.

About this clonotype itself: A much more abundant neighbour one base away suggests this may be a read error. V is TRBV20-1 and J is TRBJ2-1, with 10 bases matching TRBD1. The J call is in doubt because the DNA end fits TRBJ2-7 better. Germline V gives CDR1 DFQATT, CDR2 SNEGSKA (reference sequence). This CDR3 spans 13 amino acids. CDR3: CSQDRGGYNEQYF. CDR3 nucleotide sequence: TGCAGTCAGGACAGGGGGGGTTACAATGAGCAGTACTTC.

This chain uses TRBV20-1 with TRBJ2-1, with unresolved D. CDR3 size: 14 residues. V shed 4 bases and J shed 5 bases, with 15 bases lying between them. Germline V gene sequence: CDR1 DFQATT, CDR2 SNEGSKA (reference sequence). The CDR3 loop reads CSATRAPLDNEQFF. Written as DNA, the CDR3 is TGCAGTGCTACCCGCGCGCCCCTCGACAATGAGCAGTTCTTC.

This clonotype occurred many times. This chain links TRBV25-1 with TRBJ2-3; D ambiguous. Germline V CDR1 and CDR2: MGHDK, SYGVNS. V dropped 3 bases and J dropped 2 bases, with 9 bases sitting between them. This CDR3 has 14 residues. This CDR3 reads CASSDRVVTDTQYF. In DNA, the CDR3 is TGTGCCAGCAGTGATCGGGTAGTCACAGATACGCAGTATTTT.

This clonotype came up many times. The chain is built from TRBV12-3 or TRBV12-4 and TRBJ1-4; D remains unclear. V gave up 6 bases and J gave up 0 bases, with 2 bases separating them. This CDR3 comprises 12 residues. The CDR3 DNA is TGTGCCAGCAGAGCAACTAATGAAAAACTGTTTTTT. Its translation: CASRATNEKLFF.

The V call is TRBV7-2, the J call TRBJ1-2; D gene unclear. CDR1 and CDR2 from the germline V gene are SGHTA and FQGNSA. The CDR3 loop spans 14 amino acids. Trimming cost V 5 bases and J 4 bases, with 14 bases left between them. The CDR3 nucleotides read TGTGCCAGCAGCCCCTACACCGGTTTCTATGGCTACACCTTC. This gives the protein CASSPYTGFYGYTF.

Remarks on this clonotype: A read error is possible here, since a much larger clone lies one base away. V is TRBV20-1 and J is TRBJ1-2, with 8 bases identical to TRBD1. The trim removed 4 bases at V and 4 bases at J, leaving 8 bases unmatched. This CDR3 has 14 residues. The germline V gene has CDR1 DFQATT and CDR2 SNEGSKA (reference sequence). The CDR3 coding sequence is TGCAGTGCTATGACGGACAGGGCAAGCTATGGCTACACCTTC. Encoded protein: CSAMTDRASYGYTF.

This chain uses TRBV11-2 with TRBJ2-1, with D perhaps TRBD2 (5 bases). The germline CDR1 and CDR2 sequences are SGHAT and FQNNGV. V lost 3 bases, J lost 0 bases, and 15 bases lay in between. This CDR3 is built from 17 residues. The CDR3 is CASSFLGDGSSYNEQFF. CDR3 coding DNA: TGTGCCAGCAGCTTTCTGGGAGATGGCAGCTCCTACAATGAGCAGTTCTTC.

This CDR3 is CASSYKPGQGAGEVDTQYF. CDR3 nucleotides: TGTGCCAGCAGCTATAAACCGGGACAGGGGGCAGGTGAAGTAGATACGCAGTATTTT. J is TRBJ2-3 and V is TRBV7-9; 12 positions agree with TRBD1. Germline V lookup: CDR1 SEHNR, CDR2 FQNEAQ (reference sequence). This CDR3 is 19 amino acids long. The V segment lost 4 bases and the J segment 5 bases; nucleotides outside the gene matches: 16.

V usage is TRBV7-8 and J usage is TRBJ2-1, with 9 bases matching TRBD2. This CDR3 has 18 residues. The J segment lost 1 base and the V segment lost 4 bases, leaving 11 bases of the junction unmatched. Germline lookup yields CDR1 SGHVS and CDR2 FQNEAQ. The chain's CDR3 is CASSSLDGSGGSYNEQFF. In DNA form, the CDR3 reads TGTGCCAGCAGCTCCCTAGACGGTAGCGGGGGTTCCTACAATGAGCAGTTCTTC.

The rearrangement links TRBV12-5 to TRBJ1-1; the D gene is possibly TRBD1 (6 bases). The CDR3 runs 14 residues. Germline V lookup: CDR1 LGHNT, CDR2 FRNRAP. V lost 5 bases and J 4 bases, leaving 14 bases between the germline ends. The CDR3 DNA is TGTGCTAGTGGTATACAGGGCGGTGGCACTGAAGCTTTCTTT. It specifies CASGIQGGGTEAFF.